These T cell receptor beta chains were read from a single sample in a study of shared clonotypes between healthy human individuals. The assay was immunoSEQ multiplex PCR, and TCRdb's table has in-frame clones only and misses some. The repertoire holds 1,400,000 or so clones, with 97% to 99% as singletons. The sequencing sample was made of naive CD4+ T cells sorted from blood. The source is a man aged 30-40 years in good health. Both conserved end residues are trimmed from each CDR3.

TRBJ2-5,TRBV11-2,12,ASSFRGRRETQY
TRBJ2-7,TRBV28,11,ASSSGKLYEQY
TRBJ2-7,TRBV10-3,12,AITATLSSYEQY
TRBJ2-1,TRBV7-6,10,ASVSGSNEQF
TRBJ2-5,TRBV30,11,ACTAQGQETQY
TRBJ2-1,TRBV11-2,13,ASSLEGLTYNEQF
TRBJ1-2,TRBV10-3,12,AISETGEMDGYT
TRBJ2-7,TRBV7-8,13,ASSFDRTARYEQY
TRBJ2-1,TRBV5-6,16,ASSLGPPSGQGTEEQF
TRBJ2-1,TRBV29-1,8,SVAGPEQF
TRBJ1-4,TRBV19,12,ASSTQASNEKLF
TRBJ2-5,TRBV28,16,ASSLPSGLFGYQETQY
TRBJ2-2,TRBV19,15,ASSIRLGTQNTGELF
TRBJ2-3,TRBV5-1,13,ASSPSGPSTDTQY
TRBJ2-1,TRBV28,12,ASSLGTSGRGQF
TRBJ2-1,TRBV29-1,9,SVVGYNEQF
TRBJ2-7,TRBV19,12,ASSPRTSLPEQY
TRBJ1-4,TRBV4-3,15,ASSQDNKRWGNEKLF
TRBJ1-5,TRBV6-5,12,ASSETGFNQPQH